This T cell receptor (beta chain) was profiled in a study of breast tumors, draining lymph nodes, adjacent tissues. CDR1 and CDR2 (germline): MNHNY, SVGAGI (reference sequence). V lost 6 bases and J 6 bases, leaving 21 bases between the germline ends. The CDR3 has 15 residues. Study-wide findings and caveats: Compared with lymph nodes, tumors were less diverse; compared with nontumor tissue, more. Data fit most tumor T cells coming from lymph node, expanding in tumor. The lymph node origin of tumor T cells was framed as consistent with a hypothesis, not demonstrated. Luminal-like breast cancer showed significantly higher tumor–nontumor repertoire similarity than basal-like.

In this sample, this clonotype turned up many times. The antigen is undetermined. TCRdb re-called the multiplex PCR reads through MiXCR, storing one row per CDR3 protein. This table holds around 50,000 distinct CDR3 sequences, approximately 22% found once. Sequencing was carried out using breast tumor tissue. The chain couples TRBV6-6 to TRBJ2-7; no firm D call. This TCR was sampled from a female donor with breast cancer. Some clones in this sample may be carry-over from other donors' samples. CDR3 in amino acids: CASSPGVNIRSEQYF. The CDR3 nucleotides read TGTGCCAGCAGCCCTGGGGTTAACATAAGGAGCGAGCAGTACTTC.